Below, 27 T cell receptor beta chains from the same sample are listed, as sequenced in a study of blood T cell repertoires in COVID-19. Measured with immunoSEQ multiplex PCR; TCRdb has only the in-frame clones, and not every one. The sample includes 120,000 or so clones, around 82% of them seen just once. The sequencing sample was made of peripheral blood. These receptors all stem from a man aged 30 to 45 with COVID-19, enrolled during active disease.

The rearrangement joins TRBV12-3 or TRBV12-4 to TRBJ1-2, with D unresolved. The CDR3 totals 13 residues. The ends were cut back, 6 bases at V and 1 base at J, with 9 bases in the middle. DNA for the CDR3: TGTGCCAGCAGCCCCTCACATAACTATGGCTACACCTTC. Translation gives CASSPSHNYGYTF.

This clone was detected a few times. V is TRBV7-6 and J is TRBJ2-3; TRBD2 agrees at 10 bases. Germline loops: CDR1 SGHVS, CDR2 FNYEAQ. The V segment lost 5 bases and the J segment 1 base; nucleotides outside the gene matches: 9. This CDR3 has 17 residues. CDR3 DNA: TGTGCCAGCAGCCTTTTTCCCGGGACTAGCGGCACAGATACGCAGTATTTT. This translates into CASSLFPGTSGTDTQYF.

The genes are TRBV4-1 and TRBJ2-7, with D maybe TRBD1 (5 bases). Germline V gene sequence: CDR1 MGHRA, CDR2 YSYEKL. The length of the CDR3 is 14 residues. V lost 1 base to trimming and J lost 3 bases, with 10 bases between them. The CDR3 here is CASSQATRGYEQYF. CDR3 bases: TGCGCCAGCAGCCAAGCAACAAGGGGCTACGAGCAGTACTTC.

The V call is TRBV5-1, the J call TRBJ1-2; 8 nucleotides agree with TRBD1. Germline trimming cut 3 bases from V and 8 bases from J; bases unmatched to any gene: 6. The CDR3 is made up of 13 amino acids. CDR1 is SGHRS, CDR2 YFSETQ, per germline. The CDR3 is CASSSGQEGGYTF. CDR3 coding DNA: TGCGCCAGCAGCTCGGGACAGGAAGGCGGCTACACCTTC.

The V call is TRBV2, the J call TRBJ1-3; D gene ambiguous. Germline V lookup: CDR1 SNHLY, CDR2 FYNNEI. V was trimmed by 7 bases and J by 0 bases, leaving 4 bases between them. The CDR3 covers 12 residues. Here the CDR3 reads CASTYSGNTIYF. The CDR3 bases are TGTGCCAGCACCTACTCTGGAAACACCATATATTTT.

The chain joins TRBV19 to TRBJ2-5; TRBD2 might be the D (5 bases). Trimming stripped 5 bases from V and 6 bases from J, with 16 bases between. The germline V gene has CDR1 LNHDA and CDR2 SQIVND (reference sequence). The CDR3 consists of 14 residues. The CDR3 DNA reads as TGTGCCAGTAGTGTGGCAAAAGGGAGACAGACCCAGTACTTC. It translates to CASSVAKGRQTQYF.

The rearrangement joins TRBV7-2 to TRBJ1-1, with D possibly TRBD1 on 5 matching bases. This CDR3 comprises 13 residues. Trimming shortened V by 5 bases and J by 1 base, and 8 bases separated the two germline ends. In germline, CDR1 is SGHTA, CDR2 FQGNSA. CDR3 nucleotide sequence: TGTGCCAGCAGCGGCGGACAGAACACTGAAGCTTTCTTT. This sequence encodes CASSGGQNTEAFF.

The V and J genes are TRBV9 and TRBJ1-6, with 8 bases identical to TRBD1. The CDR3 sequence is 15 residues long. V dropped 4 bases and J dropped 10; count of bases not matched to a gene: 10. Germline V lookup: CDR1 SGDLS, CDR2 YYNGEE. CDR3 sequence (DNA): TGTGCCAGCAGCTCTACGACAGGGGAGAGGTCACCCCTCCACTTT. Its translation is CASSSTTGERSPLHF.

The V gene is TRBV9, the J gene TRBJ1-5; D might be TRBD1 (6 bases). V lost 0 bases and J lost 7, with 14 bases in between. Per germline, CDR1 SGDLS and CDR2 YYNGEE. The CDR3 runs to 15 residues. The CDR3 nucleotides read TGTGCCAGCAGCGTAGATGGCAGGGGAGACCAGCCCCAGCATTTT. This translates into CASSVDGRGDQPQHF.

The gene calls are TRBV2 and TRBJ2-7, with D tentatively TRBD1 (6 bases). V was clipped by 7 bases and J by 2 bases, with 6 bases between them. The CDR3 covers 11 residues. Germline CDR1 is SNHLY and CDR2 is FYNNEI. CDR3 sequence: CASNRAYEQYF. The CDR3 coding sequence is TGTGCCAGCAACAGGGCCTACGAGCAGTACTTC. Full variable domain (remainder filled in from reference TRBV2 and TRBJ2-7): EPEVTQTPSHQVTQMGQEVILRCVPISNHLYFYWYRQILGQKVEFLVSFYNNEISEKSEIFDDQFSVERPDGSNFTLKIRSTKLEDSAMYFCASNRAYEQYFGPGTRLTVT.

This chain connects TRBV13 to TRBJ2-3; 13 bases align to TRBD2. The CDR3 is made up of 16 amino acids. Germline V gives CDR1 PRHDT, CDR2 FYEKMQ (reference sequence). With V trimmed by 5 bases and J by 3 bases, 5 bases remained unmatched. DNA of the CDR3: TGTGCCAGCAGCGCCGGACTAGCGGGAGAAACAGATACGCAGTATTTT. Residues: CASSAGLAGETDTQYF. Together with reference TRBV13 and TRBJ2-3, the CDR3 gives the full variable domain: AAGVIQSPRHLIKEKRETATLKCYPIPRHDTVYWYQQGPGQDPQFLISFYEKMQSDKGSIPDRFSAQQFSDYHSELNMSSLELGDSALYFCASSAGLAGETDTQYFGPGTRLTVL.

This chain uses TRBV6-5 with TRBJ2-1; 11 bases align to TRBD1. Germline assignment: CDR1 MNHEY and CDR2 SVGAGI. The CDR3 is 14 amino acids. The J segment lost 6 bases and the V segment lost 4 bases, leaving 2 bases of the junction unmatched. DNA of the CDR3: TGTGCCAGCAGTTTCGGGACAGGGGGCAATGAGCAGTTCTTC. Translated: CASSFGTGGNEQFF.

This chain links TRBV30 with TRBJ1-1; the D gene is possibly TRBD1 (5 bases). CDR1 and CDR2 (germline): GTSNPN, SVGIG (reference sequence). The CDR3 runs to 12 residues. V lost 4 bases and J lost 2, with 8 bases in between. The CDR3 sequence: CAWKQANTEAFF. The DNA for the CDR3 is TGTGCCTGGAAACAGGCTAACACTGAAGCTTTCTTT.

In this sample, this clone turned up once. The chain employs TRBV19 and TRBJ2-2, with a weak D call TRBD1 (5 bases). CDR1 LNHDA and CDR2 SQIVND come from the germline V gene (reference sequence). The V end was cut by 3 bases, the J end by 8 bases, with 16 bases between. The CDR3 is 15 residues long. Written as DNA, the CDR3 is TGTGCCAGTAGTATTAAAAAGGGGTCGGGTGGGGAGCTGTTTTTT. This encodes CASSIKKGSGGELFF. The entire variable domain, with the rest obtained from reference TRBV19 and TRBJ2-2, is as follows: DGGITQSPKYLFRKEGQNVTLSCEQNLNHDAMYWYRQDPGQGLRLIYYSQIVNDFQKGDIAEGYSVSREKKESFPLTVTSAQKNPTAFYLCASSIKKGSGGELFFGEGSRLTVL.

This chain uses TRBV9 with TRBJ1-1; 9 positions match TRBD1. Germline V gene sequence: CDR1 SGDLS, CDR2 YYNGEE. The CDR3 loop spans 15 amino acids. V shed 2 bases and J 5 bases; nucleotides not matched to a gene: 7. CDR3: CASSVGDRDETEAFF. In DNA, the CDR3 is TGTGCCAGCAGCGTGGGGGACAGGGACGAAACTGAAGCTTTCTTT.

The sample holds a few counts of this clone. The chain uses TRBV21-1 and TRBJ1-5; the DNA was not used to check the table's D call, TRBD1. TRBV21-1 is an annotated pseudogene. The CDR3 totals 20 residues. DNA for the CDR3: TGTGCCAGCAGCAAAGTCATCTTGGGACAGGGGGAAATTAGCAATCAGCCCCAGCATTTT. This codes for CASSKVILGQGEISNQPQHF.

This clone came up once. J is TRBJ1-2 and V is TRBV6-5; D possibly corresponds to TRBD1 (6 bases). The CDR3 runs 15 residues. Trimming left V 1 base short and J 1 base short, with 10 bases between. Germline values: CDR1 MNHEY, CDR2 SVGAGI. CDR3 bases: TGTGCCAGCAGTTACTGGGGGGGCGATAACTATGGCTACACCTTC. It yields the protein CASSYWGGDNYGYTF.

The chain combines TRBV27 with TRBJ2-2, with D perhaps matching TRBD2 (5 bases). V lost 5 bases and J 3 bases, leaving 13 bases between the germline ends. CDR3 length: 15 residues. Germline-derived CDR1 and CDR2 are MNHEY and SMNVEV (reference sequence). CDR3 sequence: CASSPLSAYTGELFF. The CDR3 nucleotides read TGTGCCAGCAGTCCCCTTAGCGCATACACCGGGGAGCTGTTTTTT.

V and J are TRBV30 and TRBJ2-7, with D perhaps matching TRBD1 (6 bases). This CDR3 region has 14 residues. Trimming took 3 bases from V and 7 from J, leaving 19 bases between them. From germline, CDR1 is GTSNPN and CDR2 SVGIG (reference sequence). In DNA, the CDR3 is TGTGCCTGGAGCGCTGCAGGGGCCGGCTGGGAGCAGTACTTC. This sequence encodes CAWSAAGAGWEQYF.

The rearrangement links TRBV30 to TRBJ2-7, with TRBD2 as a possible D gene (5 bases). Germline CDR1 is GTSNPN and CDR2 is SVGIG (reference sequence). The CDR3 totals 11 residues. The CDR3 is CCVTATRGQYF. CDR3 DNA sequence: TGTTGCGTCACCGCGACCCGGGGGCAGTACTTC.

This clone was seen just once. CDR3 nucleotides: TGTGCCAGCAGTGAATTAATGGGAGGAAATGGCTACACCTTC. Its protein product is CASSELMGGNGYTF. The chain joins TRBV2 to TRBJ1-2; D not certain. Per the germline V gene, CDR1 is SNHLY and CDR2 is FYNNEI. Trimming took 2 bases from V and 6 from J, leaving 13 bases between them. The CDR3 loop spans 14 amino acids. Full variable domain (remainder filled in from reference TRBV2 and TRBJ1-2): EPEVTQTPSHQVTQMGQEVILRCVPISNHLYFYWYRQILGQKVEFLVSFYNNEISEKSEIFDDQFSVERPDGSNFTLKIRSTKLEDSAMYFCASSELMGGNGYTFGSGTRLTVV.

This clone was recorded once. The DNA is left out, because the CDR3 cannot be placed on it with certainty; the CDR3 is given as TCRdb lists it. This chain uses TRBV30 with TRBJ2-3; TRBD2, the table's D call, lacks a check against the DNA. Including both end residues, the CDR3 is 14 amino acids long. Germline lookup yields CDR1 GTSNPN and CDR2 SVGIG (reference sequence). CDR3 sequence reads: CAWSVGAGASLEYF.

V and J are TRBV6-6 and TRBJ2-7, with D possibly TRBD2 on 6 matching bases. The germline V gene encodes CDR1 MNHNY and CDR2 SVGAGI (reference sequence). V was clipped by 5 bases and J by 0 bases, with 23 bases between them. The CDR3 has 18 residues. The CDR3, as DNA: TGTGCCAGCAGTCCCCGGGACTTGCCTACTCGAAGCTCCTACGAGCAGTACTTC. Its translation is CASSPRDLPTRSSYEQYF.

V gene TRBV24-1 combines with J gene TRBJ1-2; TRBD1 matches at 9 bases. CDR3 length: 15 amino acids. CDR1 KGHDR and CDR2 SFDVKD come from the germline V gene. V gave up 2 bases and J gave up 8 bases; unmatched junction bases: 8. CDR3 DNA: TGTGCCACCAGTGATTCCAAACAGGGGGCATGGGGCTACACCTTC. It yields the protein CATSDSKQGAWGYTF.

The CDR3 coding sequence is TGTGCCAGCGGTCGAACGGGACAGGGGAGCTCTGGGGCCAACGTCCTGACTTTC. It is translated as CASGRTGQGSSGANVLTF. The chain combines TRBV7-9 with TRBJ2-6; 10 bases match TRBD1. The J segment lost 0 bases and the V segment lost 8 bases, leaving 10 bases of the junction unmatched. Per germline, CDR1 SEHNR and CDR2 FQNEAQ (reference sequence). This CDR3 spans 18 amino acids.

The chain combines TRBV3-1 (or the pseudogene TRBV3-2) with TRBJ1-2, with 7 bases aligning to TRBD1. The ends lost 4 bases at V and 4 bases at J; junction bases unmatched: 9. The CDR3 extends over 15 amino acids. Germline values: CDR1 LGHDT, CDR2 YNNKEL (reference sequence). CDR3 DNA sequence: TGTGCCAGCAGCCTAACAGGGGTAACTGTCTATGGCTACACCTTC. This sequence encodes CASSLTGVTVYGYTF.

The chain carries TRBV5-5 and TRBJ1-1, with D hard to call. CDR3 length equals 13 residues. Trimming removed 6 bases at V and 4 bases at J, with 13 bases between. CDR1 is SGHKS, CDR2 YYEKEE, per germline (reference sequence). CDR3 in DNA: TGTGCCAGCAACCCAGGCGAGATCACTGAAGCTTTCTTT. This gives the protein CASNPGEITEAFF.